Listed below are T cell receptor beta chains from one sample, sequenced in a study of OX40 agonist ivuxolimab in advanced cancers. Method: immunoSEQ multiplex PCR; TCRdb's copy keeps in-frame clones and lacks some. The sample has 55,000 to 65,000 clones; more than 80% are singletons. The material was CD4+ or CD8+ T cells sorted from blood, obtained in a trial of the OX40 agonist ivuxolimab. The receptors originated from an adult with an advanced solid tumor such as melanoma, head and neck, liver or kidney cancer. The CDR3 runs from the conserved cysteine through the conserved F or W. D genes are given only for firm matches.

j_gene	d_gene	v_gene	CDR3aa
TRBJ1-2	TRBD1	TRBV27	CASTKQGARAYGYTF
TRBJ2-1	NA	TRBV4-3	CASSQDRSFLDEQFF
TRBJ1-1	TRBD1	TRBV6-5	CASSFNRQGDTEAFF
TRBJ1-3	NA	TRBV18	CASSSGILSGNTIYF
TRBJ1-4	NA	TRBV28	CASSPLDGWTEKLFF
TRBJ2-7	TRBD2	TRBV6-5	CASSSTGTRGTYEQYF
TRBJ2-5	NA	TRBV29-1	CSVEMGQETQYF
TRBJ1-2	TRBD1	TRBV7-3	CASSSRQGDGYTF
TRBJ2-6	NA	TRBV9	CASTSSGGANVLTF
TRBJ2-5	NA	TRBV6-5	CASSQLETQYF
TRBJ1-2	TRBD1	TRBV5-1	CASSLAGGDYGYTF
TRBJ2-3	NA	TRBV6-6	CASRQPGTPAGTQYF
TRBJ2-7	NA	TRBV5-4	CASSLGGGSYEQYF
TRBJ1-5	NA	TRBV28	CASSLGQPQHF
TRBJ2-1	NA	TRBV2	CASRANNYNEQFF